These 16 T cell receptor beta chains were all obtained from the same sample, sequenced in a study of metastatic and nonmetastatic thyroid tumors. TCRdb reanalyzed the PCR reads via MiXCR. The sample contains around 20,000 clones, roughly a quarter of which appear only once. No patient received treatment before thyroid surgery. Sequencing input: blood. The receptor set was obtained from a female donor with papillary thyroid cancer or a benign thyroid nodule (not recorded which). Some clones in this sample may be carry-over from other donors' samples.

This clone was recorded many times. The V and J genes are TRBV7-3 and TRBJ2-2; perhaps D is TRBD1 or TRBD2 (7 bases each). CDR1 SGHTA and CDR2 FQGTGA come from the germline V gene. With 0 bases removed from V and 11 bases from J, the gap between germline ends came to 13 bases. CDR3 size: 14 residues. As DNA, the CDR3 is TGTGCCAGCAGCTTAACTCCAGGGGGGGTCGAGCTGTTTTTT. Residues: CASSLTPGGVELFF.

This chain joins TRBV7-6 and TRBJ2-7; 10 nucleotides line up with TRBD2. This CDR3 comprises 14 residues. Trimming took 1 base from V and 4 from J; bases not matched to a gene: 1. The germline CDR1 and CDR2 sequences are SGHVS and FNYEAQ. The CDR3, as DNA: TGTGCCAGCAGCTTAGGACTAGCGGGTTACGAGCAGTACTTC. Residues: CASSLGLAGYEQYF.

The gene calls are TRBV30 and TRBJ2-7; no firm D call. Germline assignment: CDR1 GTSNPN and CDR2 SVGIG (reference sequence). The CDR3 is made up of 12 amino acids. V lost 4 bases and J 3 bases, leaving 10 bases between the germline ends. The CDR3 loop is CAWNNGGYEQYF. Here the CDR3 DNA reads TGTGCCTGGAACAACGGCGGCTACGAGCAGTACTTC. Full variable domain (remainder filled in from reference TRBV30 and TRBJ2-7): SQTIHQWPATLVQPVGSPLSLECTVEGTSNPNLYWYRQAAGRGLQLLFYSVGIGQISSEVPQNLSASRPQDRQFILSSKKLLLSDSGFYLCAWNNGGYEQYFGPGTRLTVT.

This clone was observed many times. The V gene is TRBV19, the J gene TRBJ1-1, with 9 bases identical to TRBD1. CDR3 length: 15 residues. J gave up 6 bases and V 8 bases, and 13 bases lay outside the gene matches. Germline V gives CDR1 LNHDA, CDR2 SQIVND (reference sequence). The CDR3 region has the DNA TGTGCCAGTGAAGTAAGGGACAGGGAGGTCTCTGAAGCTTTCTTT. Its protein product is CASEVRDREVSEAFF.

The table lists this clone with many counts. The chain carries TRBV29-1 and TRBJ2-1; D is unresolved. Trimming removed 1 base from V and 0 bases from J, with 13 bases in between. The germline V gene has CDR1 SQVTM and CDR2 ANQGSEA. The CDR3 has 16 amino acids. CDR3 region: CSVEGSGGSSYNEQFF. Written as DNA, the CDR3 is TGCAGCGTTGAAGGGTCTGGCGGTTCCTCCTACAATGAGCAGTTCTTC.

With regard to this clone: This may stem from a read error, because a much larger clone lies one nucleotide away. Other DNA sequences within the sample encode an identical CDR3. The chain uses TRBV4-3 and TRBJ1-3; D is ambiguous. Germline CDR1 LGHNA, CDR2 YSLEER. The CDR3 is 17 amino acids. The CDR3 reads CASSRTRADRSGNTIYF. The CDR3 DNA reads as TGCGCCAGTAGCCGAACGAGGGCAGACCGCTCTGGAAACACCATATATTTT.

By share of the sample, this clone is medium-sized (0.01 to 0.1%). This chain connects TRBV10-3 to TRBJ2-7, with 7 bases identical to TRBD2. Looked up from germline, CDR1 is ENHRY and CDR2 is SYGVKD. Trimming at V came to 0 bases and at J to 7 bases, leaving 0 bases not matched to a gene. CDR3 length: 12 residues. CDR3 nucleotide sequence: TGTGCCATCAGTGAGTCGGGGGGGGAGCAGTACTTC. It is translated as CAISESGGEQYF.

This clone was picked up a small number of times. The chain combines TRBV6-1 with TRBJ1-3; D possibly corresponds to TRBD1 (5 bases). V was shortened by 3 bases and J by 2 bases, with 8 bases between the two germline ends. CDR1 is MNHNS and CDR2 is SASEGT in the germline V gene. The CDR3 runs to 14 residues. The CDR3 DNA follows: TGTGCCAGCAGTGAGCAGGGCACTGGAAACACCATATATTTT. It is translated as CASSEQGTGNTIYF.

This clone was observed a few times. The V and J genes are TRBV6-1 and TRBJ2-2; D remains unclear. CDR3 size: 10 residues. V dropped 6 bases and J dropped 8 bases, with 4 bases sitting between them. Germline CDR1 is MNHNS and CDR2 is SASEGT. CDR3 coding DNA: TGTGCCAGCAGAATAGGGGAGCTGTTTTTT. Amino acids: CASRIGELFF.

By its share, this clone is medium-sized. The rearrangement uses TRBV27 and TRBJ2-5, with a weak D call TRBD2 (5 bases). Germline V gene data show CDR1 as MNHEY and CDR2 as SMNVEV (reference sequence). The CDR3 is 15 amino acids. Between the trimmed V and J ends, which lost 2 bases and 4 bases, there was a span of 14 bases. The CDR3 DNA reads TGTGCCAGCAGTTTAGGGAGCCGGGCTGGAGAGACCCAGTACTTC. Protein product: CASSLGSRAGETQYF.

This clone was found many times. The CDR3 sequence: CASGRKLAASYNEQFF. Here the CDR3 DNA reads TGTGCCAGTGGCCGCAAACTAGCGGCTTCCTACAATGAGCAGTTCTTC. The genes are TRBV19 and TRBJ2-1; the match to TRBD2 covers 8 bases. Germline loops: CDR1 LNHDA, CDR2 SQIVND (reference sequence). The CDR3 runs to 16 residues. V shed 8 bases, J shed 1 base, and the junction held 10 bases outside the gene matches.

This clone is classed as medium-sized (0.01 to 0.1%). The rearrangement links TRBV27 to TRBJ2-2; D not certain. V was trimmed by 3 bases and J by 1 base, leaving 6 bases between them. The CDR3 is 14 amino acids. Per the germline V gene, CDR1 is MNHEY and CDR2 is SMNVEV (reference sequence). This CDR3 reads CASSFSQNTGELFF. The CDR3 coding sequence is TGTGCCAGCAGTTTTTCCCAGAACACCGGGGAGCTGTTTTTT.

Of note for this clone: Other DNA sequences in this sample translate to the same CDR3. The DNA for the CDR3 is TGTGCCAGCAGTTTATACGGCGGTCCCGGACAGCCTAATCAGCCCCAGCATTTT. It is translated as CASSLYGGPGQPNQPQHF. The chain recombines TRBV27 with TRBJ1-5, with TRBD1 as a possible D gene (6 bases). The CDR3 is 18 residues long. The V and J ends lost 1 base and 4 bases respectively, with 20 bases between them. Germline V lookup: CDR1 MNHEY, CDR2 SMNVEV (reference sequence).

This clone occurred many times. This chain connects TRBV11-1 to TRBJ2-1; D gene ambiguous. Germline CDR1 SGHAT, CDR2 FQDESV (reference sequence). The V gene lost 5 bases and the J gene lost 8 bases, with 10 bases spanning the gap. This CDR3 is 12 amino acids long. The CDR3 loop is CASSPSGDEQFF. CDR3 nucleotide sequence: TGTGCCAGCAGCCCATCTGGGGATGAGCAGTTCTTC.

The J gene is TRBJ1-2, the V gene TRBV7-9; no clear D. The V gene's germline CDR1 is SEHNR and CDR2 FQNEAQ (reference sequence). With 1 base removed from V and 5 bases from J, the gap between germline ends came to 8 bases. This CDR3 contains 13 residues. CDR3 nucleotides: TGTGCCAGCAGCTTAGACCCGGGGTATGGCTACACCTTC. Amino acids: CASSLDPGYGYTF.

The rearrangement links TRBV6-1 to TRBJ1-5, with 7 bases matching TRBD1. From germline, CDR1 is MNHNS and CDR2 SASEGT. V lost 1 base and J lost 10; bases outside the gene matches: 1. The CDR3 runs to 12 residues. Here the CDR3 reads CASSEGQGPQHF. The CDR3 DNA reads TGTGCCAGCAGTGAAGGACAGGGCCCCCAGCATTTT.